What follows are 5 T cell receptor beta chains derived from one specimen sequenced in a study of CD8 T cells in ankylosing spondylitis. The study's findings and limits: Characteristic of ankylosing spondylitis blood, it appeared, was a TCR beta motif comprising 7 to 9 highly homologous variants.

TCRdb analysed the 5' RACE reads with MiXCR anew, one entry per CDR3 protein. This repertoire shows roughly 700,000 distinct CDR3 sequences, roughly 19% found once; its top ten account for under 20%. Their antigens remain unidentified. Specimen: blood, either unsorted or a sorted T cell fraction (not recorded which). The receptors stem from a male donor with ankylosing spondylitis.

The chain joins TRBV28 to TRBJ2-7, with TRBD2 matching 8 bases. Germline values: CDR1 MDHEN, CDR2 SYDVKM. This CDR3 has 14 residues. J gave up 2 bases and V 4 bases, and 4 bases lay outside the gene matches. CDR3 sequence reads: CASSWAGGTYEQYF. The CDR3 nucleotides read TGTGCCAGCAGTTGGGCGGGAGGCACCTACGAGCAGTACTTC.

The V and J genes are TRBV12-3 or TRBV12-4 and TRBJ1-2, with TRBD1 matching over 8 bases. The CDR3 has 15 amino acids. With V trimmed by 6 bases and J by 8 bases, 14 bases remained unmatched. The CDR3 DNA is TGTGCCAGCAGCCCGACAGGGGAGGTTGTTATCGGCTACACCTTC. Translation gives CASSPTGEVVIGYTF.

A few counts support this clonotype. The rearrangement links TRBV9 to TRBJ2-4, with D perhaps TRBD2 (6 bases). The CDR3 covers 15 residues. From germline, CDR1 is SGDLS and CDR2 YYNGEE. Trimming left V 0 bases short and J 7 bases short, with 14 bases between. For the CDR3, the DNA is TGTGCCAGCAGCGTAGGCCCTAGCGTGGAGAACATTCAGTACTTC. Translating it yields CASSVGPSVENIQYF. Filled out from reference TRBV9 and TRBJ2-4, the complete variable domain reads DSGVTQTPKHLITATGQRVTLRCSPRSGDLSVYWYQQSLDQGLQFLIQYYNGEERAKGNILERFSAQQFPDLHSELNLSSLELGDSALYFCASSVGPSVENIQYFGAGTRLSVL.

The genes are TRBV19 and TRBJ2-6, with D uncertain. Germline V gene lookup returns CDR1 LNHDA and CDR2 SQIVND (reference sequence). Trimming removed 6 bases from V and 0 bases from J, with 12 bases in between. CDR3 length equals 16 residues. In nucleotides, the CDR3 is TGTGCCAGTAGCTCTAAGGCGGACTCTGGGGCCAACGTCCTGACTTTC. Its translation is CASSSKADSGANVLTF.

Only a few counts were recorded for this clonotype. This chain uses TRBV5-1 with TRBJ2-1; no firm D call. Trimming removed 1 base from V and 5 bases from J, with 7 bases in between. The CDR3 has 13 residues. Germline V lookup: CDR1 SGHRS, CDR2 YFSETQ. CDR3 protein: CASSLWAHNEQFF. The DNA for the CDR3 is TGCGCCAGCAGCTTGTGGGCCCACAATGAGCAGTTCTTC.